This T cell receptor (beta chain) was identified in a study of identical twins. Regarding the study as a whole: Clonotypes of the beta chain that were abundant in cord blood carried fewer insertions (memory repertoires showed none).

Turning to this clonotype: The antigen remains unidentified.

One entry per CDR3 protein results from TCRdb running MiXCR on the 5' RACE reads. The sample includes 1.5 million to 2 million distinct CDR3 sequences, roughly a third of them seen just once. Healthy Caucasians, and only they, were the donors. This receptor was taken from a newborn girl in good health. Sequenced material: cord blood.

CDR3 sequence (DNA): TGTGCCAGCAGCCACTCGGACTCACCCTCCTACAATGAGCAGTTCTTC. Its translation: CASSHSDSPSYNEQFF. The chain joins TRBV4-2 to TRBJ2-1, with a tentative D call TRBD2 (5 bases). The CDR3 spans 16 residues. CDR1 is LGHNA and CDR2 is YNFKEQ in the germline V gene. V was cut by 3 bases and J by 0 bases, with 12 bases left in between.